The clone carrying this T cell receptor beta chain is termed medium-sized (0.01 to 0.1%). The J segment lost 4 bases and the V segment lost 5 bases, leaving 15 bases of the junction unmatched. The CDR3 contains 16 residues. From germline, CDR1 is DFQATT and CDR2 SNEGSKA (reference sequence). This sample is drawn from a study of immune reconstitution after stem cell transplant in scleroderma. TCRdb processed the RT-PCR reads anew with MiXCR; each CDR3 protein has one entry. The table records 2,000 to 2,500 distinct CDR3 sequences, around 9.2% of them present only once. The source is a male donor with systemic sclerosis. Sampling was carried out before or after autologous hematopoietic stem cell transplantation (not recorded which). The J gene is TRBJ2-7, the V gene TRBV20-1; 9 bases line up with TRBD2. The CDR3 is CSAEGGSGGEHYEQYF. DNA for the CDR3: TGCAGTGCTGAAGGGGGTAGCGGGGGAGAACATTACGAGCAGTACTTC.